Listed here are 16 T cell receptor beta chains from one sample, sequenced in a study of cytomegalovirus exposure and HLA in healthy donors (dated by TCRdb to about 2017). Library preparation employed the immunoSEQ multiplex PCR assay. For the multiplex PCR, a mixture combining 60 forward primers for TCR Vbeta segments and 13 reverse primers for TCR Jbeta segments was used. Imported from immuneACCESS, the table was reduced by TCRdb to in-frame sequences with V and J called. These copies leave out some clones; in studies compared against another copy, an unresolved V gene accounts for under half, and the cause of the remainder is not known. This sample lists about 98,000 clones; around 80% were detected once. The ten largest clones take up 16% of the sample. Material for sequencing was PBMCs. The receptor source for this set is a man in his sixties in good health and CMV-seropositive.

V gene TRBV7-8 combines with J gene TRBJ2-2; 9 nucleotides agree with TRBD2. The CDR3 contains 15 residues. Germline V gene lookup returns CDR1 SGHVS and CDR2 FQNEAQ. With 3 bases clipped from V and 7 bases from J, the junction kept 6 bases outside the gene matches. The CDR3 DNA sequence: TGTGCCAGCAGCTTTGCGGGGGGGGATGGCGGGGAGCTGTTTTTT. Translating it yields CASSFAGGDGGELFF. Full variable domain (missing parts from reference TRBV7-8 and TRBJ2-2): GAGVSQSPRYKVAKRGQDVALRCDPISGHVSLFWYQQALGQGPEFLTYFQNEAQLDKSGLPSDRFFAERPEGSVSTLKIQRTQQEDSAVYLCASSFAGGDGGELFFGEGSRLTVL.

The CDR3 nucleotides are TGTGCCAGCAGCCCAGTTAACTACGAGCAGTACTTC. This gives the protein CASSPVNYEQYF. The chain uses TRBV11-2 and TRBJ2-7, with D unresolved. Deletions cut 5 bases from V and 3 bases from J, with 8 bases between. Germline-derived CDR1 and CDR2 are SGHAT and FQNNGV. The CDR3 has 12 amino acids. The whole variable domain, filled in from reference TRBV11-2 and TRBJ2-7, reads EAGVAQSPRYKIIEKRQSVAFWCNPISGHATLYWYQQILGQGPKLLIQFQNNGVVDDSQLPKDRFSAERLKGVDSTLKIQPAKLEDSAVYLCASSPVNYEQYFGPGTRLTVT.

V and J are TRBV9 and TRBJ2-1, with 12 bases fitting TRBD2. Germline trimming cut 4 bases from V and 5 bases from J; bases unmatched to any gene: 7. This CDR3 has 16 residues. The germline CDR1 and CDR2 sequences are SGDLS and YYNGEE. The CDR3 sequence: CASSPRWTSGDNEQFF. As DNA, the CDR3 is TGTGCCAGCAGCCCTCGGTGGACTAGCGGGGACAATGAGCAGTTCTTC.

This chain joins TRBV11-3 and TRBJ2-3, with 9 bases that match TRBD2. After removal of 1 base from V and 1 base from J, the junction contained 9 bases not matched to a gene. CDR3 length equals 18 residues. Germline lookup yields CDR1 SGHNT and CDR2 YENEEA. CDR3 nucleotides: TGTGCCAGCAGCTTAGTGCTCAGGGCTAGCGGGGGCACAGATACGCAGTATTTT. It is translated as CASSLVLRASGGTDTQYF.

CDR3 DNA sequence: TGTGCCAGAGGACAGTCCTACGAGCAGTACTTC. This gives the protein CARGQSYEQYF. The chain is built from TRBV2 and TRBJ2-5; TRBD1 is a possible D gene (6 bases). The J call is uncertain, as TRBJ2-7 better fits the DNA end. The CDR3 spans 11 residues. Per the germline V gene, CDR1 is SNHLY and CDR2 is FYNNEI.

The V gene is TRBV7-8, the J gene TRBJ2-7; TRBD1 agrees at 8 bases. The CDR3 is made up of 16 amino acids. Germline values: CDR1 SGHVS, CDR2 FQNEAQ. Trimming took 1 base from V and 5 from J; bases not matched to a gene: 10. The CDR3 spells CASSLGLGQAGDEQYF. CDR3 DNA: TGTGCCAGCAGCTTAGGCCTGGGACAGGCCGGGGACGAGCAGTACTTC.

This CDR3 reads CASIRTGDYGYTF. The DNA for the CDR3 is TGTGCCAGCATCAGGACAGGGGACTATGGCTACACCTTC. The chain employs TRBV13 and TRBJ1-2; 9 bases line up with TRBD1. The CDR3 totals 13 residues. The germline CDR1 and CDR2 sequences are PRHDT and FYEKMQ (reference sequence). After removal of 7 bases from V and 3 bases from J, the junction contained 3 bases not matched to a gene.

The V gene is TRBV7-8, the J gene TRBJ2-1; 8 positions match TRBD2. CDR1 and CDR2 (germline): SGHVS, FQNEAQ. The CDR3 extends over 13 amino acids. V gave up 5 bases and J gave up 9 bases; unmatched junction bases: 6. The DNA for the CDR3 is TGTGCCAGCAGCCCACGGGAGGGGGGTGAGCAGTTCTTC. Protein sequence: CASSPREGGEQFF.

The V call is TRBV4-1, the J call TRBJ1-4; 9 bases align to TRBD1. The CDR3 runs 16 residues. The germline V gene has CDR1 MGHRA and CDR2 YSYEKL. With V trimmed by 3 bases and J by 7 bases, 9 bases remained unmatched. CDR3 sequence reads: CASSQKTGGNGEKLFF. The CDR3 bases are TGCGCCAGCAGCCAGAAGACAGGGGGGAACGGTGAAAAACTGTTTTTT.

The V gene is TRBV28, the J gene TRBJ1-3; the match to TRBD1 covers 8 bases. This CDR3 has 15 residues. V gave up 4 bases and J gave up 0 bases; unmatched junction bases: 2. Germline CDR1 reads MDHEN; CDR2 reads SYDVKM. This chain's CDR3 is CASSSGQASGNTIYF. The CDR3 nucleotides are TGTGCCAGCAGTTCGGGACAGGCCTCTGGAAACACCATATATTTT.

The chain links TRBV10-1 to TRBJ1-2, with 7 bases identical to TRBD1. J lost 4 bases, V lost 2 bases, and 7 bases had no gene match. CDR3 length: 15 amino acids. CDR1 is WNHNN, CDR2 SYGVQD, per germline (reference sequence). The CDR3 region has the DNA TGCGCCAGCAGTGAGGGCAGGGGGTCTTGCTATGGCTACACCTTC. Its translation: CASSEGRGSCYGYTF.

The CDR3 nucleotides read TGTGCCAGTAGAAAACGGGACTCAAGTTCACCCCTCCACTTT. It yields the protein CASRKRDSSSPLHF. This chain connects TRBV19 to TRBJ1-6, with a tentative D call TRBD1 (5 bases). The CDR3 has 14 amino acids. Germline V gene data show CDR1 as LNHDA and CDR2 as SQIVND (reference sequence). V shed 6 bases and J shed 9 bases, with 15 bases lying between them.

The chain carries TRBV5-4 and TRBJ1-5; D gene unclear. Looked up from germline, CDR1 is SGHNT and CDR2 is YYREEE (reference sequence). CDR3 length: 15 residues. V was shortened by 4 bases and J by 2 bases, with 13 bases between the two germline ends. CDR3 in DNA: TGTGCCAGCAGCATTGCCCCGGTTGGCAATCAGCCCCAGCATTTT. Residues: CASSIAPVGNQPQHF.

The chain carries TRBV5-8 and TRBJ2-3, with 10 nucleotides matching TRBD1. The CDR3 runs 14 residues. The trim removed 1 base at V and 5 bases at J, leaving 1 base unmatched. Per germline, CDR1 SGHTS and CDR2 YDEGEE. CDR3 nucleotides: TGTGCCAGCAGCTTGCGGACAGGGGGAGATACGCAGTATTTT. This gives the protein CASSLRTGGDTQYF.

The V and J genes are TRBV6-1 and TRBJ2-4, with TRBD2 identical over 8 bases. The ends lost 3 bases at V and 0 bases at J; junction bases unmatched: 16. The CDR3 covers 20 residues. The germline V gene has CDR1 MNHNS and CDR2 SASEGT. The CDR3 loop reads CASSDERPLSGVLAKNIQYF. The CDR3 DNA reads TGTGCCAGCAGTGACGAAAGACCCCTTAGCGGGGTTCTAGCCAAAAACATTCAGTACTTC.

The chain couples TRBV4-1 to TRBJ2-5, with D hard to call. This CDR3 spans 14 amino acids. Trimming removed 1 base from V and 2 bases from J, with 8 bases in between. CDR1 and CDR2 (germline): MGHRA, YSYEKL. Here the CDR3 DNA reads TGCGCCAGCAGCCAAGTGACAACACAAGAGACCCAGTACTTC. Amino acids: CASSQVTTQETQYF.